This T cell receptor (beta chain) was captured by sequencing in a study of CD8 T cells in ankylosing spondylitis. General study findings and limits: Researchers report that disease-linked clones proved CD8+ and relatively rare in peripheral blood.

This clonotype was detected many times. Its antigen remains unknown. TCRdb re-derived calls from the 5' RACE reads in MiXCR, one entry per CDR3 protein. The sample has around 150,000 distinct CDR3 sequences; 7.3% are singletons. CDR1 is LGHDT and CDR2 is YNNKEL in the germline V gene (reference sequence). CDR3 size: 15 residues. V was shortened by 0 bases and J by 5 bases, with 11 bases between the two germline ends. The rearrangement links TRBV3-1 to TRBJ2-1; D is tentatively TRBD1 or TRBD2 (5 bases each). The source of this sequence is a female donor with ankylosing spondylitis or in good health (not recorded which). Sequencing was performed on blood, either unsorted or a sorted T cell fraction (not recorded which). The CDR3 DNA reads as TGTGCCAGCAGCCAAGAAGGGACGCCAAACAATGAGCAGTTCTTC. It yields the protein CASSQEGTPNNEQFF.